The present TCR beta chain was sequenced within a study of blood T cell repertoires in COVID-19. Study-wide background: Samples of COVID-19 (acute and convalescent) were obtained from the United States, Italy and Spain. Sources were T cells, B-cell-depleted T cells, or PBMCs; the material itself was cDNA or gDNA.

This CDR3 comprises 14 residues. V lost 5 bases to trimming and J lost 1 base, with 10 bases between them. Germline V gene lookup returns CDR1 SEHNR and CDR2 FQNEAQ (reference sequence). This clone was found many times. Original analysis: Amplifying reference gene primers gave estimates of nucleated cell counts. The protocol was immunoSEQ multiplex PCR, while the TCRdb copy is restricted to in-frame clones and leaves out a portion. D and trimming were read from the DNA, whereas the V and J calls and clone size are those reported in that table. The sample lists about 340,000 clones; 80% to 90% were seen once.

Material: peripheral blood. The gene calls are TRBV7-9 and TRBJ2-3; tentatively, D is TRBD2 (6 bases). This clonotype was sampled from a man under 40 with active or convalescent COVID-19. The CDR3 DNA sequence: TGTGCCAGCAGCCCGGGGGTCCGCACAGATACGCAGTATTTT. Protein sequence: CASSPGVRTDTQYF.